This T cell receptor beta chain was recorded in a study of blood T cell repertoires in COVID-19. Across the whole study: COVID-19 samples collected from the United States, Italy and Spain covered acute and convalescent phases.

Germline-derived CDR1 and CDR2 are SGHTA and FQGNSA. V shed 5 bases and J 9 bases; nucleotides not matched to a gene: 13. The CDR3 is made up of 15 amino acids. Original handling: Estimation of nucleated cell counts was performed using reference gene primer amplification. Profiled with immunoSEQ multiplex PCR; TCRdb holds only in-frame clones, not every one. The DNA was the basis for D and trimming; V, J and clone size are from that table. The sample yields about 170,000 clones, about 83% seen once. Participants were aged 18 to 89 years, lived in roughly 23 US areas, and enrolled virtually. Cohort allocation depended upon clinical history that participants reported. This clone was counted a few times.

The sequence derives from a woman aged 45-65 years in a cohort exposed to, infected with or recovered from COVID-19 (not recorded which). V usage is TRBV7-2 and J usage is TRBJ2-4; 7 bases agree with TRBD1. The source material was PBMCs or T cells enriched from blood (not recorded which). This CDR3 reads CASSPPGQLSFIQYF. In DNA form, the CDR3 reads TGTGCCAGCAGCCCTCCGGGACAGCTCTCTTTCATTCAGTACTTC.